This T cell receptor (beta chain) derives from a study of blood T cell repertoires in COVID-19. Method: immunoSEQ multiplex PCR; TCRdb's copy keeps in-frame clones and lacks some. The sample holds tens of thousands of clones, approximately 84% seen once. The Seattle patients, enrolled during active infection, were followed longitudinally. The CDR3 is 16 amino acids. CDR1 and CDR2 (germline): ENHRY, SYGVKD. With 11 bases clipped from V and 1 base from J, the junction kept 14 bases outside the gene matches. The TCR comes from a man in his sixties or seventies with COVID-19, enrolled during active disease. The sequenced sample was peripheral blood. The rearrangement links TRBV10-3 to TRBJ1-1, with TRBD1 matching over 9 bases. The CDR3 sequence: CASGAGTGSRNTEAFF. The CDR3 region has the DNA TGTGCCTCCGGGGCCGGGACAGGGTCCAGGAACACTGAAGCTTTCTTT.